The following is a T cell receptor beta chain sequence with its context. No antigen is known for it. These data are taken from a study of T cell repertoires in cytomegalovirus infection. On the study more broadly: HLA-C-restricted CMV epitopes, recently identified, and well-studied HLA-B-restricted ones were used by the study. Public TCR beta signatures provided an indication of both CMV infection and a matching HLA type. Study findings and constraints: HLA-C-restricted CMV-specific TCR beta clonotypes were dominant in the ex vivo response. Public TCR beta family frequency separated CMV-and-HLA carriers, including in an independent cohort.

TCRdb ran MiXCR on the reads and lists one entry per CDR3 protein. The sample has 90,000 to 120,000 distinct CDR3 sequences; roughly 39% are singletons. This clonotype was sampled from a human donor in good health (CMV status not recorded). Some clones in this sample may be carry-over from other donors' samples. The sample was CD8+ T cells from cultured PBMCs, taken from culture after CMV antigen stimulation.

The CDR3 DNA reads TGTGCCAGTAGTGACCGGGATTATTCCTACAATGAGCAGTTCTTC. Encoded protein: CASSDRDYSYNEQFF. J is TRBJ2-1 and V is TRBV19; D perhaps matches TRBD2 (5 bases). Trimming shortened V by 5 bases and J by 1 base, and 12 bases separated the two germline ends. The CDR3 contains 15 residues. Germline V gives CDR1 LNHDA, CDR2 SQIVND (reference sequence).